The 15 T cell receptor beta chains below were found in one sample sequenced in a study of blood T cell repertoires in COVID-19. Repertoires were generated with immunoSEQ multiplex PCR, while TCRdb's copy carries only in-frame clones and drops some. The repertoire holds about 120,000 clones, with roughly nine tenths as singletons. The sample was peripheral blood. The source is a woman aged 70-85 years with COVID-19, enrolled during active disease.

This chain links TRBV6-5 with TRBJ2-1, with TRBD2 matching 9 bases. This CDR3 spans 15 amino acids. Germline-derived CDR1 and CDR2 are MNHEY and SVGAGI. The trim removed 6 bases at V and 6 bases at J, leaving 9 bases unmatched. CDR3 protein: CASRPPGLAFNEQFF. The CDR3 DNA reads as TGTGCCAGCAGGCCCCCGGGACTAGCCTTCAATGAGCAGTTCTTC.

The rearrangement links TRBV19 to TRBJ2-1; no definite D call. CDR1 is LNHDA, CDR2 SQIVND, per germline (reference sequence). V lost 2 bases to trimming and J lost 7 bases, with 9 bases between them. This CDR3 is 13 amino acids long. The CDR3 reads CASSIRRGNEQFF. The CDR3 DNA follows: TGTGCCAGTAGTATAAGGCGAGGAAATGAGCAGTTCTTC.

The chain combines TRBV18 with TRBJ2-7, with 7 bases lining up with TRBD2. Trimming at V came to 0 bases and at J to 3 bases, leaving 5 bases not matched to a gene. Germline V gene lookup returns CDR1 KGHSH and CDR2 LQKENI. CDR3 length: 15 residues. CDR3 coding DNA: TGTGCCAGCTCACCACCGGGGCTAGCGGACTACGAGCAGTACTTC. Residues: CASSPPGLADYEQYF.

The chain carries TRBV3-1 (or the pseudogene TRBV3-2) and TRBJ2-5; possibly TRBD1 for D (6 bases). Between the trimmed V and J ends, which lost 2 bases and 5 bases, there was a span of 12 bases. This CDR3 has 14 amino acids. Germline V lookup: CDR1 LGHDT, CDR2 YNNKEL (reference sequence). CDR3 bases: TGTGCCAGCAGCCAACGCTCGAGGGGGGAGACCCAGTACTTC. It specifies CASSQRSRGETQYF.

The V gene is TRBV5-1, the J gene TRBJ2-5; 8 positions match TRBD1. CDR1 and CDR2 from the germline V gene are SGHRS and YFSETQ. This CDR3 comprises 17 residues. Germline trimming cut 6 bases from V and 0 bases from J; bases unmatched to any gene: 13. In DNA, the CDR3 is TGCGCCAGCATTCTTGGGTGGGACAGGAGGTACCAAGAGACCCAGTACTTC. Its translation: CASILGWDRRYQETQYF.

The chain has TRBV7-2 and TRBJ2-1; 14 bases align to TRBD2. The CDR3 covers 17 residues. The germline CDR1 and CDR2 sequences are SGHTA and FQGNSA. Unmatched junction bases numbered 12, after V lost 7 bases and J lost 7 bases. CDR3 sequence (DNA): TGTGCCAGCAACCGATCCCCCGGGACTAGCGGGGGAAATGAGCAGTTCTTC. The encoded protein is CASNRSPGTSGGNEQFF.

This clone was observed a single time. This chain connects TRBV5-1 to TRBJ1-1; 9 nucleotides agree with TRBD1. Germline loops: CDR1 SGHRS, CDR2 YFSETQ. This CDR3 comprises 13 residues. With 3 bases clipped from V and 4 bases from J, the junction kept 1 base outside the gene matches. CDR3 loop: CASSSGQGTEAFF. The CDR3 DNA sequence: TGCGCCAGCAGCTCGGGACAGGGCACTGAAGCTTTCTTT.

This clone was detected a few times. CDR3 sequence (DNA): TGTGCCAGCAGCTTAGGGCGGGGGCAGGGTGAGCAGTTCTTC. The encoded protein is CASSLGRGQGEQFF. The chain is built from TRBV7-6 and TRBJ2-1; D might be TRBD2 (7 bases). Germline V CDR1 and CDR2: SGHVS, FNYEAQ. Trimming shortened V by 1 base and J by 9 bases, and 13 bases separated the two germline ends. The CDR3 covers 14 residues.

The chain is built from TRBV5-1 and TRBJ1-3; TRBD1 matches at 12 bases. Germline-derived CDR1 and CDR2 are SGHRS and YFSETQ. Trimming removed 4 bases from V and 4 bases from J; junction bases left unmatched: 3. The CDR3 extends over 15 amino acids. In nucleotides, the CDR3 is TGCGCCAGCAGCGCCGGGACAGGGGGCGGAAACACCATATATTTT. This translates into CASSAGTGGGNTIYF. Variable domain in full (rest from reference TRBV5-1 and TRBJ1-3): KAGVTQTPRYLIKTRGQQVTLSCSPISGHRSVSWYQQTPGQGLQFLFEYFSETQRNKGNFPGRFSGRQFSNSRSEMNVSTLELGDSALYLCASSAGTGGGNTIYFGEGSWLTVV.

The gene calls are TRBV21-1 and TRBJ2-7; the table's D call, TRBD2, has no DNA check behind it. TRBV21-1 is annotated as a pseudogene. CDR3 length equals 17 residues. The CDR3 sequence is CASSPSRGGNSSYEQYF. In DNA, the CDR3 is TGTGCCAGCAGCCCTTCCCGGGGGGGGAACTCCTCCTACGAGCAGTACTTC.

This chain links TRBV11-3 with TRBJ1-1; weak D call: TRBD1 (6 bases). Trimming cost V 11 bases and J 4 bases, with 20 bases left between them. Germline V CDR1 and CDR2: SGHNT, YENEEA. This CDR3 region has 14 residues. The CDR3 DNA sequence: TGTGCCCGACACAGGGACCCTGAGGGCACTGAAGCTTTCTTT. It specifies CARHRDPEGTEAFF.

V is TRBV4-1 and J is TRBJ2-1, with 11 nucleotides matching TRBD2. V lost 0 bases and J lost 2; bases outside the gene matches: 3. The CDR3 is 17 amino acids. Germline loops: CDR1 MGHRA, CDR2 YSYEKL. This chain's CDR3 is CASSQEGLADTYNEQFF. The CDR3 nucleotides read TGCGCCAGCAGCCAAGAGGGACTAGCGGATACCTACAATGAGCAGTTCTTC.

The rearrangement links TRBV3-1 (or the pseudogene TRBV3-2) to TRBJ1-3; perhaps TRBD1 as D (6 bases). Germline V gene data show CDR1 as LGHDT and CDR2 as YNNKEL (reference sequence). The CDR3 has 15 amino acids. The V gene lost 3 bases and the J gene lost 8 bases, with 17 bases spanning the gap. The CDR3 DNA reads as TGTGCCAGCAGCCACCTAAGTGGGGGCTCGGACACCATATATTTT. Translating gives CASSHLSGGSDTIYF.

This chain links TRBV5-1 with TRBJ1-2, with 7 bases lining up with TRBD1. After removal of 4 bases from V and 8 bases from J, the junction contained 11 bases not matched to a gene. CDR3 length equals 14 residues. The germline gives CDR1 SGHRS, CDR2 YFSETQ. CDR3 nucleotides: TGCGCCAGCAGCCTACGACGGGAACAGGGGGGCTACACCTTC. Residues: CASSLRREQGGYTF.

The rearrangement joins TRBV6-5 to TRBJ2-7; tentatively, D is TRBD1 (5 bases). This CDR3 comprises 13 residues. The V gene lost 2 bases and the J gene lost 6 bases, with 11 bases spanning the gap. Germline V CDR1 and CDR2: MNHEY, SVGAGI. DNA of the CDR3: TGTGCCAGCAGTTACCCGCAGGGCGGCGAGCAGTACTTC. This translates into CASSYPQGGEQYF.